The entry that follows covers one T cell receptor beta chain sequence. The repertoire was sequenced with immunoSEQ multiplex PCR; TCRdb's copy has only in-frame clones and lacks some. The table includes under 450,000 clones, 75% to 95% detected once. Germline CDR1 and CDR2: SGHAT and FQNNGV. This CDR3 region has 13 residues. The V end lost 5 bases, the J end lost 9 bases, and 11 bases lay between the germline ends. These data come from a study of control samples from healthy donors and cancer patients. This receptor was taken from a man aged 35 to 55 with head and neck cancer. The specimen sequenced was PBMCs. The gene calls are TRBV11-2 and TRBJ1-6; tentative D call: TRBD1 (5 bases). The chain's CDR3 is CASSAQGGSPLHF. CDR3 DNA sequence: TGTGCCAGCAGCGCCCAGGGTGGTTCACCCCTCCACTTT.